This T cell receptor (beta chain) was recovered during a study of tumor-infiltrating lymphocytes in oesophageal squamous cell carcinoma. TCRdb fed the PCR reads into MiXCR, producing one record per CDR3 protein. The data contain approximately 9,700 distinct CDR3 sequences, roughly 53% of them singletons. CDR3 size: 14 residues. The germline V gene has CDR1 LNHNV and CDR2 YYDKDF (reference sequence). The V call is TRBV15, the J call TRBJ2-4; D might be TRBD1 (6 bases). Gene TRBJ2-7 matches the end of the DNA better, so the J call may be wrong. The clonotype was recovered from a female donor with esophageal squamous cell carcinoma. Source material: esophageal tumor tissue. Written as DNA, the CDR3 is TGTGCCACCAGCAGCGAGGGGGTAAGCTACGAGCAGTACTTC. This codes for CATSSEGVSYEQYF.